These 4 T cell receptor beta chains were sequenced from one sample in a study of vaccination and CD4 T cells after COVID-19 (dated by TCRdb to 2021 to 2024). Libraries came from PCR. The run used an Illumina iSeq 100. TCR sequencing of DNA from cultured CD4+ T cells used the Oncomine TCR Beta short-read assay at the Johns Hopkins FTIC core. Using fastp at Q25 and MiXCR, TCRdb reprocessed the public reads and kept productive beta chains. Each entry is one CDR3 protein sequence, shown with its most common DNA and genes. This sample holds some 11,000 distinct CDR3 sequences; around 58% were observed only once. The ten top clones hold about 15% of the sample. Which antigens these TCRs recognize remains unknown. Read against the paper, the sample's treatment or condition label means: approximately 10-day PBMC culture with coronavirus spike peptide pools or control peptides (ViraFEST assay). The sequenced sample was CD4+ T cells from blood, cultured in vitro. The source of these receptors is a human donor who had recovered from COVID-19.

The chain has TRBV6-2 or TRBV6-3 and TRBJ2-3; maybe TRBD1 (5 bases). V was cut by 6 bases and J by 1 base, with 14 bases left in between. Per the germline V gene, CDR1 is MNHEY and CDR2 is SVGEGT. The CDR3 contains 15 residues. CDR3: CASRQGRVGTDTQYF. CDR3 DNA: TGTGCCAGCAGGCAGGGAAGGGTAGGCACAGATACGCAGTATTTT.

The sample holds a few counts of this clonotype. This chain joins TRBV20-1 and TRBJ1-1; D is possibly TRBD1 (5 bases). The V end was cut by 1 base, the J end by 10 bases, with 22 bases between. The CDR3 contains 15 residues. Per the germline V gene, CDR1 is DFQATT and CDR2 is SNEGSKA (reference sequence). CDR3 bases: TGCAGTGCTAGAGCGGGGGGGACGGCGCACCGCGGAGCTTTCTTT. It is translated as CSARAGGTAHRGAFF.

The rearrangement joins TRBV20-1 to TRBJ2-3, with no clear D. The length of the CDR3 is 12 residues. The germline gives CDR1 DFQATT, CDR2 SNEGSKA (reference sequence). V was trimmed by 5 bases and J by 6 bases, leaving 12 bases between them. The CDR3 nucleotides are TGCAGTGCTGTCCCTATCTCGGATACGCAGTATTTT. Protein sequence: CSAVPISDTQYF.

The CDR3 DNA sequence: TGTGCCAGCAGCCCTATGACGCGAGGGAGGAACACTGAAGCTTTCTTT. Protein: CASSPMTRGRNTEAFF. V usage is TRBV7-9 and J usage is TRBJ1-1; D gene unclear. Trimming took off 5 bases at V and 1 base at J, with 17 bases between the two ends. The CDR3 extends over 16 amino acids. Germline CDR1 is SEHNR and CDR2 is FQNEAQ (reference sequence).